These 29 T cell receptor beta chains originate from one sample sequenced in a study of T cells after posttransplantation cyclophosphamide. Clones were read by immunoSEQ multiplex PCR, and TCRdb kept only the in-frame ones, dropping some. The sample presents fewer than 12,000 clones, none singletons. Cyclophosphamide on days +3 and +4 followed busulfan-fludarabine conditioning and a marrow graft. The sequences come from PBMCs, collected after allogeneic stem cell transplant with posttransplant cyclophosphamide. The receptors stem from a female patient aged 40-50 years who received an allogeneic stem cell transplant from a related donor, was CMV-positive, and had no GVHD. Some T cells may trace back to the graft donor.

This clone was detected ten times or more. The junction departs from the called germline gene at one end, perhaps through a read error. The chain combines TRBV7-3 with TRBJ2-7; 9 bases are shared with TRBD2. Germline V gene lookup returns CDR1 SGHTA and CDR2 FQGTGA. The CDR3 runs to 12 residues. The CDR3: CASSPRGGLLFF. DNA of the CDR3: TGTGCCAGCAGCCCGCGGGGGGGACTCCTATTCTTC. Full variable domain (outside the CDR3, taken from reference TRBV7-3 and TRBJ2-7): GAGVSQTPSNKVTEKGKYVELRCDPISGHTALYWYRQSLGQGPEFLIYFQGTGAADDSGLPNDRFFAVRPEGSVSTLKIQRTERGDSAVYLCASSPRGGLLFFGPGTRLTVT.

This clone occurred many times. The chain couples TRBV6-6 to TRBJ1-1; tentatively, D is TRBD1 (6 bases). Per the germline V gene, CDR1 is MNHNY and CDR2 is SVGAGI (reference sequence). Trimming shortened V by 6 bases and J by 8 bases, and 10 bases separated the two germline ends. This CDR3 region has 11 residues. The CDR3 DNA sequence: TGTGCCAGCAGAAGACAGGCCGAAGCTTTCTTT. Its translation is CASRRQAEAFF.

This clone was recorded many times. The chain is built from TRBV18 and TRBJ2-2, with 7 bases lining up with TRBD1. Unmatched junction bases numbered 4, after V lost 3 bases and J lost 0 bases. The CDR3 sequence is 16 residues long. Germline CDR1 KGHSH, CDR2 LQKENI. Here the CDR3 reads CASSPRQGSNTGELFF. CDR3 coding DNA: TGTGCCAGCTCACCCCGACAGGGTTCGAACACCGGGGAGCTGTTTTTT. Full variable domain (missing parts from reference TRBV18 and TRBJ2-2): NAGVMQNPRHLVRRRGQEARLRCSPMKGHSHVYWYRQLPEEGLKFMVYLQKENIIDESGMPKERFSAEFPKEGPSILRIQQVVRGDSAAYFCASSPRQGSNTGELFFGEGSRLTVL.

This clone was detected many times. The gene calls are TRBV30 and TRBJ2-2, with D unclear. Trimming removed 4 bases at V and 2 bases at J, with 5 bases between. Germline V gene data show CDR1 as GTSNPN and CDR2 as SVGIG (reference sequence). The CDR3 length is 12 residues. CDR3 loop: CAWNFNTGELFF. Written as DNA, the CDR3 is TGTGCCTGGAACTTCAACACCGGGGAGCTGTTTTTT.

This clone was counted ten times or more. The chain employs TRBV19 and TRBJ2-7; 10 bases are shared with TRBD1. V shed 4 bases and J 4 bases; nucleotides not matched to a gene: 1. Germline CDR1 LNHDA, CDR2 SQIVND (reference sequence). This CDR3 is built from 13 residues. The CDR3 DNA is TGTGCCAGTAGTAGGGACAGGGGTTACGAGCAGTACTTC. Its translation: CASSRDRGYEQYF.

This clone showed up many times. The CDR3: CASSRTSYEQYF. The CDR3 nucleotides are TGTGCCAGCAGTCGGACTTCCTACGAGCAGTACTTC. The chain has TRBV2 and TRBJ2-7, with a possible D match to TRBD2 (5 bases). The V and J ends lost 5 bases and 1 base respectively, with 6 bases between them. The CDR3 sequence is 12 residues long. From germline, CDR1 is SNHLY and CDR2 FYNNEI. The whole variable domain, remainder taken from reference TRBV2 and TRBJ2-7, is EPEVTQTPSHQVTQMGQEVILRCVPISNHLYFYWYRQILGQKVEFLVSFYNNEISEKSEIFDDQFSVERPDGSNFTLKIRSTKLEDSAMYFCASSRTSYEQYFGPGTRLTVT.

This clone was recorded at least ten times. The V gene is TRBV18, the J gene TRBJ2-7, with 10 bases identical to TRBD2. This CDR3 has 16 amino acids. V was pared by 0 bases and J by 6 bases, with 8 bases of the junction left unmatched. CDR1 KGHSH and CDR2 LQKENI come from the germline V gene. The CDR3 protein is CASSPPASGSFSEQYF. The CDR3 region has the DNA TGTGCCAGCTCACCACCGGCTAGCGGGAGCTTCTCCGAGCAGTACTTC.

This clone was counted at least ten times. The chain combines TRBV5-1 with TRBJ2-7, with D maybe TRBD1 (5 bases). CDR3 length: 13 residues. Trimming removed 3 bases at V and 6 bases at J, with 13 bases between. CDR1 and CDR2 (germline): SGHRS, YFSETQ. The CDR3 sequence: CASSSPQGPEQYF. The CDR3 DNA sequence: TGCGCCAGCAGCTCACCCCAGGGTCCCGAGCAGTACTTC.

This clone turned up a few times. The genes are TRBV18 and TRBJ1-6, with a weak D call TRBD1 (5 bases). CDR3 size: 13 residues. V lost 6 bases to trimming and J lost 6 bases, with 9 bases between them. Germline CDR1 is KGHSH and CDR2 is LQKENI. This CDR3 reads CASSQGTNSPLHF. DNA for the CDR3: TGTGCCAGCTCCCAGGGTACTAATTCACCCCTCCACTTT. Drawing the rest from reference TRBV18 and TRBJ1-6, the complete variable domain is NAGVMQNPRHLVRRRGQEARLRCSPMKGHSHVYWYRQLPEEGLKFMVYLQKENIIDESGMPKERFSAEFPKEGPSILRIQQVVRGDSAAYFCASSQGTNSPLHFGNGTRLTVT.

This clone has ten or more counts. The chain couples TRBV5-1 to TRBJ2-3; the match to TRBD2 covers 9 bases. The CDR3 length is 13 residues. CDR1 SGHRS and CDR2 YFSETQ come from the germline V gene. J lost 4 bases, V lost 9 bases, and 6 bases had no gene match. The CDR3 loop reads CATAGGPSDTQYF. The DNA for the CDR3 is TGCGCCACGGCGGGGGGGCCTTCAGATACGCAGTATTTT.

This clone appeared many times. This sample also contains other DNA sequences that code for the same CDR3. CDR3 sequence reads: CASSLGQVYEQYF. In nucleotides, the CDR3 is TGTGCCAGCAGCTTAGGACAGGTCTACGAGCAGTACTTC. V and J are TRBV11-2 and TRBJ2-7, with TRBD1 as a possible D gene (6 bases). The V end lost 1 base, the J end lost 3 bases, and 7 bases lay between the germline ends. The CDR3 spans 13 residues. Per germline, CDR1 SGHAT and CDR2 FQNNGV.

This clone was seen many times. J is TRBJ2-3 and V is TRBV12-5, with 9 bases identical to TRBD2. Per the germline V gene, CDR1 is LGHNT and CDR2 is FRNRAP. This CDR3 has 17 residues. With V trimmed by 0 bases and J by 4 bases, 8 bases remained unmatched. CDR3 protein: CASGLVLAGGGADTQYF. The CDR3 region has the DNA TGTGCTAGTGGTTTGGTACTGGCGGGAGGGGGAGCAGATACGCAGTATTTT.

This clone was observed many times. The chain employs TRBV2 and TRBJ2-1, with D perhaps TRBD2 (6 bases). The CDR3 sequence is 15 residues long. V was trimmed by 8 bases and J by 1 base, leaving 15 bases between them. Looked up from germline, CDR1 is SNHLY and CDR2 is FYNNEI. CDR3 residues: CASQSAGSSYNEQFF. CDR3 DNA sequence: TGTGCCAGCCAATCCGCGGGGTCGTCCTACAATGAGCAGTTCTTC. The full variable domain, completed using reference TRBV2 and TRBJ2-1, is EPEVTQTPSHQVTQMGQEVILRCVPISNHLYFYWYRQILGQKVEFLVSFYNNEISEKSEIFDDQFSVERPDGSNFTLKIRSTKLEDSAMYFCASQSAGSSYNEQFFGPGTRLTVL.

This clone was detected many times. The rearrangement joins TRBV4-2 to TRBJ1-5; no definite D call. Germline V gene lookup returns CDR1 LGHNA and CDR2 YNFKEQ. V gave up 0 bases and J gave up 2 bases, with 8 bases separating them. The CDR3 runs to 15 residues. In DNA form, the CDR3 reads TGTGCCAGCAGCCAAGACGGCGGCGGCAATCAGCCCCAGCATTTT. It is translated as CASSQDGGGNQPQHF.

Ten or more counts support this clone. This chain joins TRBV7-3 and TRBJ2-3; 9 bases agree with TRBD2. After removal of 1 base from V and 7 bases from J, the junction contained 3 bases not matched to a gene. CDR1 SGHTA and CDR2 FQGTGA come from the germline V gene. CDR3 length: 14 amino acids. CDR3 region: CASSLNLAGNTQYF. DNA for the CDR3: TGTGCCAGCAGCTTAAACCTAGCGGGAAATACGCAGTATTTT.

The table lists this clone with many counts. CDR3 region: CAWSFGLAGSSGEQYF. The CDR3, as DNA: TGTGCCTGGAGTTTCGGACTAGCGGGGTCGTCGGGAGAGCAGTACTTC. The chain uses TRBV30 and TRBJ2-7, with 12 bases lining up with TRBD2. The germline V gene encodes CDR1 GTSNPN and CDR2 SVGIG (reference sequence). The J segment lost 7 bases and the V segment lost 2 bases, leaving 12 bases of the junction unmatched. CDR3 length: 16 residues.

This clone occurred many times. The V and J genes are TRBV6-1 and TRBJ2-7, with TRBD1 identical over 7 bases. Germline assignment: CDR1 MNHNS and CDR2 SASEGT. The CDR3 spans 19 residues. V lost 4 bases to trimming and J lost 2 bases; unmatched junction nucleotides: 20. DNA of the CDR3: TGTGCCAGCAGTGGAAACTGGGACAGACAGTCCCAGCCGACCTACGAGCAGTACTTC. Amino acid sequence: CASSGNWDRQSQPTYEQYF.

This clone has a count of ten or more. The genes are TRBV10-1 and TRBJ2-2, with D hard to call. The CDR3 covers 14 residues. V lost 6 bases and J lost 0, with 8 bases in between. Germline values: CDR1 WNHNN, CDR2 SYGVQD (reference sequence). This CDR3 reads CASSWAPNTGELFF. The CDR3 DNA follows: TGCGCCAGCAGCTGGGCCCCGAACACCGGGGAGCTGTTTTTT.

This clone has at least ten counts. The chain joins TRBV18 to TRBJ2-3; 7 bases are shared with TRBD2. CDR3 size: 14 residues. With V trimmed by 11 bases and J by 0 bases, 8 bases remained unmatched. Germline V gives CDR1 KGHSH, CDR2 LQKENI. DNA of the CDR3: TGTGCCGAGGGAGCGGGAACTAGCACAGATACGCAGTATTTT. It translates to CAEGAGTSTDTQYF.

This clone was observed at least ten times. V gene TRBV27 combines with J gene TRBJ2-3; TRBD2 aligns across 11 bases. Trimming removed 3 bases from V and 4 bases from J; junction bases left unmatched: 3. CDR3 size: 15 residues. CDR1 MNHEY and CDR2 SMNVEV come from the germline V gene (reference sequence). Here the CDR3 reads CASSFSGGAADTQYF. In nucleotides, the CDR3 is TGTGCCAGCAGTTTTAGCGGGGGGGCCGCAGATACGCAGTATTTT.

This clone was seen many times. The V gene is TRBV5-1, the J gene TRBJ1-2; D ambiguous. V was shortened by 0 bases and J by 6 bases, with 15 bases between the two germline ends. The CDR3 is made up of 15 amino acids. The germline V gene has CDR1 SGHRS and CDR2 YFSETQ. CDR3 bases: TGCGCCAGCAGCTTGGCCCCGGAGAGAGCGGATGGCTACACCTTC. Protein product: CASSLAPERADGYTF.

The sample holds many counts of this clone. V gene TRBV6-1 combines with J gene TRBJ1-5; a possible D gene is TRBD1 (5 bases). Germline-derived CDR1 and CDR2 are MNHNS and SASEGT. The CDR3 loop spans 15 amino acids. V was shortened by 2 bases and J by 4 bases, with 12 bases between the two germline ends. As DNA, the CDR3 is TGTGCCAGCAGTGAAAAACGGTCAGGGAATCAGCCCCAGCATTTT. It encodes CASSEKRSGNQPQHF.

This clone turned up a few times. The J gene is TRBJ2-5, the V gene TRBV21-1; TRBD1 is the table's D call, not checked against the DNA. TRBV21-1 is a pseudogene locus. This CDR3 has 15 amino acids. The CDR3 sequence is CASLFYGTGEETQYF. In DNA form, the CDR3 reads TGTGCCAGCCTTTTTTATGGGACAGGGGAAGAGACCCAGTACTTC.

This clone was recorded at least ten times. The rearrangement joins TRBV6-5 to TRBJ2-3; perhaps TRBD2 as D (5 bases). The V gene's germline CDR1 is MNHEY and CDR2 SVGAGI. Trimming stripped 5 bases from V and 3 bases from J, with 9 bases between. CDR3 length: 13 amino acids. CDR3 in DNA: TGTGCCAGCAGTCGGGGATTTACAGATACGCAGTATTTT. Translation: CASSRGFTDTQYF.

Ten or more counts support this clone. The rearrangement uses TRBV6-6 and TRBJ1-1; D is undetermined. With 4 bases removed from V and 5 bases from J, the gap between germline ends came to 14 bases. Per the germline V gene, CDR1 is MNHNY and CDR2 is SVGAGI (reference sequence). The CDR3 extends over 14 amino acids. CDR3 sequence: CASSSQSSDTEAFF. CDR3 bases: TGTGCCAGCAGTTCCCAAAGTTCAGATACTGAAGCTTTCTTT.

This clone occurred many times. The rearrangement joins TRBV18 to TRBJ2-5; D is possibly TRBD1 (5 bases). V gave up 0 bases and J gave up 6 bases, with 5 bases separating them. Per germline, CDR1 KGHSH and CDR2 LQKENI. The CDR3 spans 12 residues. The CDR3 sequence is CASSPPGQTQYF. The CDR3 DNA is TGTGCCAGCTCACCACCGGGGCAGACCCAGTACTTC.

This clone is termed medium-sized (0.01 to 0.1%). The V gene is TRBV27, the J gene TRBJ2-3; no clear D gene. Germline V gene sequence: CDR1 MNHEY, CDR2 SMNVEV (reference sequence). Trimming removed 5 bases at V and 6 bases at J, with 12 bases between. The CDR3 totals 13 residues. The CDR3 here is CASSISRPDTQYF. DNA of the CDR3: TGTGCCAGCAGTATTTCTAGACCGGATACGCAGTATTTT.

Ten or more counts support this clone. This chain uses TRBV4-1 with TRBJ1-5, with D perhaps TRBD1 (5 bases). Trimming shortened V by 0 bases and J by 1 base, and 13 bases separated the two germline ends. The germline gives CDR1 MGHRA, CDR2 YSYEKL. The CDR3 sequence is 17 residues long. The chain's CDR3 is CASSQDQKGWSNQPQHF. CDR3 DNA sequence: TGCGCCAGCAGCCAAGATCAGAAGGGGTGGAGCAATCAGCCCCAGCATTTT.

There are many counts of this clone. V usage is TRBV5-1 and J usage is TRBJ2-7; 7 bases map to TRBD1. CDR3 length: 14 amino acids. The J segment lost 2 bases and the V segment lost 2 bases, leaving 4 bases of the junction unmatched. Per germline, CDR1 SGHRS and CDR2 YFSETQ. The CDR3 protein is CASSFEGTAYEQYF. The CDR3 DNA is TGCGCCAGCAGCTTTGAGGGGACAGCCTACGAGCAGTACTTC.